A single sample gave rise to the 25 T cell receptor beta chains below, sequenced in a study of cytomegalovirus exposure and HLA in healthy donors. PCR primers comprised 60 Vbeta and 13 Jbeta primers. Measured with immunoSEQ multiplex PCR; TCRdb has only the in-frame clones, and not every one. There are approximately 140,000 clones in the sample; roughly 86% occur only once, and roughly 3.2% lies in the top ten. Sequenced: PBMCs. The receptor source for this set is a man aged 18 to 29 in good health and CMV-seropositive.

The chain links TRBV10-3 to TRBJ2-5; 12 positions agree with TRBD2. The CDR3 has 15 amino acids. With 3 bases clipped from V and 5 bases from J, the junction kept 4 bases outside the gene matches. Germline V gene lookup returns CDR1 ENHRY and CDR2 SYGVKD. CDR3 in amino acids: CAISDTSGRRETQYF. CDR3 DNA: TGTGCCATCAGTGACACTAGCGGGAGGAGGGAGACCCAGTACTTC.

The chain links TRBV27 to TRBJ2-7; 7 positions match TRBD1. With 6 bases clipped from V and 3 bases from J, the junction kept 8 bases outside the gene matches. CDR1 and CDR2 (germline): MNHEY, SMNVEV (reference sequence). The CDR3 loop spans 14 amino acids. The CDR3 nucleotides are TGTGCCAGCAGACGGACAGGAAGTCGCTACGAGCAGTACTTC. It encodes CASRRTGSRYEQYF.

The V gene is TRBV6-6, the J gene TRBJ2-3, with unresolved D. The CDR3 is made up of 13 amino acids. V dropped 10 bases and J dropped 1 base, with 12 bases sitting between them. The germline CDR1 and CDR2 sequences are MNHNY and SVGAGI (reference sequence). The CDR3 bases are TGTGCCACCCAGAGTCGGGGCACAGATACGCAGTATTTT. This gives the protein CATQSRGTDTQYF.

The chain joins TRBV27 to TRBJ1-1; D ambiguous. Deletions cut 0 bases from V and 11 bases from J, with 16 bases between. The CDR3 is 14 amino acids. Germline loops: CDR1 MNHEY, CDR2 SMNVEV (reference sequence). DNA for the CDR3: TGTGCCAGCAGTTTATCTTTTGCCCTCGGGGTGGCTTTCTTT. This encodes CASSLSFALGVAFF.

J is TRBJ2-7 and V is TRBV19; D may be TRBD1 (6 bases). This CDR3 has 11 residues. With 6 bases removed from V and 3 bases from J, the gap between germline ends came to 6 bases. The germline CDR1 and CDR2 sequences are LNHDA and SQIVND (reference sequence). Here the CDR3 DNA reads TGTGCCAGTAGACAGGGCTACGAGCAGTACTTC. Protein sequence: CASRQGYEQYF.

CDR3 residues: CASQPLKGQGGGETQYF. The CDR3 nucleotides read TGTGCCAGCCAACCCCTCAAGGGACAGGGAGGGGGAGAGACCCAGTACTTC. This chain uses TRBV11-2 with TRBJ2-5; 9 bases are shared with TRBD1. V gave up 8 bases and J gave up 4 bases; unmatched junction bases: 17. Germline CDR1 SGHAT, CDR2 FQNNGV. The CDR3 spans 17 residues.

The V call is TRBV14, the J call TRBJ2-7, with D tentatively TRBD2 (5 bases). The CDR3 covers 16 residues. CDR1 is SGHDN, CDR2 FVKESK, per germline. Trimming left V 1 base short and J 0 bases short, with 13 bases between. This CDR3 is CASSQGQGLPSYEQYF. The CDR3 coding sequence is TGTGCCAGCAGCCAAGGTCAAGGACTGCCCTCCTACGAGCAGTACTTC.

The genes are TRBV28 and TRBJ1-4, with 8 bases lining up with TRBD1. The J segment lost 8 bases and the V segment lost 5 bases, leaving 10 bases of the junction unmatched. This CDR3 contains 15 residues. Germline V gene sequence: CDR1 MDHEN, CDR2 SYDVKM. This CDR3 reads CASSLGRQGWEKLFF. CDR3 sequence (DNA): TGTGCCAGCAGTCTCGGGAGACAGGGGTGGGAAAAACTGTTTTTT.

The J gene is TRBJ2-7, the V gene TRBV11-1, with 9 bases aligning to TRBD1. The CDR3 runs to 14 residues. Germline CDR1 and CDR2: SGHAT and FQDESV (reference sequence). Trimming took 5 bases from V and 2 from J; bases not matched to a gene: 4. DNA for the CDR3: TGTGCCAGCAGCCGGGGACAGGGTCCCTACGAGCAGTACTTC. Translating it yields CASSRGQGPYEQYF.

This sequence joins TRBV28 and TRBJ2-7; tentatively, D is TRBD1 (6 bases). Germline-derived CDR1 and CDR2 are MDHEN and SYDVKM. This CDR3 has 14 residues. Trimming took off 4 bases at V and 2 bases at J, with 12 bases between the two ends. In DNA form, the CDR3 reads TGTGCCAGCAGTTCGAGTACAGGGACCTACGAGCAGTACTTC. Translating gives CASSSSTGTYEQYF.

The rearrangement joins TRBV27 to TRBJ2-5, with D tentatively TRBD2 (6 bases). The J call is in doubt because the DNA end fits TRBJ2-7 better. Germline CDR1 reads MNHEY; CDR2 reads SMNVEV (reference sequence). CDR3 length: 15 residues. The CDR3 loop is CASSLLAGGTYEQYF. Here the CDR3 DNA reads TGTGCCAGCAGTTTATTAGCCGGCGGGACCTACGAGCAGTACTTC.

V gene TRBV29-1 combines with J gene TRBJ2-3; no firm D call. Per germline, CDR1 SQVTM and CDR2 ANQGSEA. Trimming cost V 7 bases and J 3 bases, with 20 bases left between them. The CDR3 extends over 15 amino acids. The CDR3 is CSAQIVVFRTDTQYF. As DNA, the CDR3 is TGCAGCGCTCAAATCGTAGTCTTTCGTACAGATACGCAGTATTTT.

This clone has a handful of counts. The rearrangement joins TRBV6-1 to TRBJ1-2; D is uncertain. The germline CDR1 and CDR2 sequences are MNHNS and SASEGT. The germline V and J ends were trimmed by 6 bases and 8 bases, with 10 bases remaining between them. CDR3 length: 11 amino acids. As DNA, the CDR3 is TGTGCCAGCAGAGAACGCGGAGGCTACACCTTC. Translated, it gives CASRERGGYTF.

The chain links TRBV28 to TRBJ2-7; no firm D call. The germline V gene encodes CDR1 MDHEN and CDR2 SYDVKM. The CDR3 has 13 residues. V was shortened by 4 bases and J by 3 bases, with 10 bases between the two germline ends. The CDR3 nucleotides are TGTGCCAGCAGTTCCCGACATGTCTACGAGCAGTACTTC. It specifies CASSSRHVYEQYF.

This rearrangement joins TRBV10-2 to TRBJ2-7; 9 positions match TRBD1. The CDR3 is 15 residues long. V shed 2 bases, J shed 2 bases, and the junction held 4 bases outside the gene matches. Per germline, CDR1 WSHSY and CDR2 SAAADI. For the CDR3, the DNA is TGCGCCAGCAGTGAGCCGGGACAGGGCCCCTACGAGCAGTACTTC. Protein sequence: CASSEPGQGPYEQYF.

This clone showed up just once. This chain joins TRBV27 and TRBJ2-3, with 10 bases aligning to TRBD2. The CDR3 has 15 residues. Germline V gene sequence: CDR1 MNHEY, CDR2 SMNVEV (reference sequence). Trimming cost V 6 bases and J 2 bases; bases outside gene matches: 5. CDR3 sequence: CASRELAGITDTQYF. DNA of the CDR3: TGTGCCAGCAGGGAACTAGCGGGAATCACAGATACGCAGTATTTT.

J is TRBJ1-1 and V is TRBV4-1, with 7 bases lining up with TRBD1. The CDR3 covers 15 residues. Germline assignment: CDR1 MGHRA and CDR2 YSYEKL. V lost 1 base, J lost 11 bases, and 13 bases stayed unmatched. The CDR3 loop is CASSQVGQEVKNAFF. CDR3 DNA: TGCGCCAGCAGCCAAGTAGGACAGGAGGTAAAAAACGCTTTCTTT.

V usage is TRBV11-2 and J usage is TRBJ1-2, with D unresolved. From germline, CDR1 is SGHAT and CDR2 FQNNGV. Between the trimmed V and J ends, which lost 0 bases and 3 bases, there was a span of 11 bases. The length of the CDR3 is 15 residues. As DNA, the CDR3 is TGTGCCAGCAGCTTAGATGGCAGGTCGGACTATGGCTACACCTTC. Translation: CASSLDGRSDYGYTF. Full variable domain (remainder filled in from reference TRBV11-2 and TRBJ1-2): EAGVAQSPRYKIIEKRQSVAFWCNPISGHATLYWYQQILGQGPKLLIQFQNNGVVDDSQLPKDRFSAERLKGVDSTLKIQPAKLEDSAVYLCASSLDGRSDYGYTFGSGTRLTVV.

The chain links TRBV6-6 to TRBJ1-3; the match to TRBD1 covers 8 bases. Germline V gene sequence: CDR1 MNHNY, CDR2 SVGAGI (reference sequence). V lost 6 bases to trimming and J lost 6 bases; unmatched junction nucleotides: 7. This CDR3 contains 14 residues. Written as DNA, the CDR3 is TGTGCCAGCAGCCAGGACAGGGCAGAAAACACCATATATTTT. This sequence encodes CASSQDRAENTIYF.

This clone has more than one count but fewer than ten. The chain carries TRBV4-1 and TRBJ2-5; D may be TRBD1 (5 bases). The J call could be wrong; TRBJ2-7 is a better fit for the DNA end. This CDR3 contains 16 residues. Germline V gene data show CDR1 as MGHRA and CDR2 as YSYEKL. Written as DNA, the CDR3 is TGCGCCAGCAGCCAAGAGTATGGAGACAGCTTTTACGAGCAGTACTTC. Amino acids: CASSQEYGDSFYEQYF.

V usage is TRBV4-1 and J usage is TRBJ2-5, with 8 bases aligning to TRBD1. The J call may be incorrect, as the DNA end agrees better with TRBJ2-7. The CDR3 is 14 amino acids. Germline V lookup: CDR1 MGHRA, CDR2 YSYEKL. CDR3 sequence (DNA): TGCGCCAGCAGCCTTACCGGACAGGGCCACGAGCAGTACTTC. It is translated as CASSLTGQGHEQYF.

The chain couples TRBV29-1 to TRBJ2-7, with TRBD2 as a possible D gene (5 bases). In germline, CDR1 is SQVTM, CDR2 ANQGSEA. Trimming pared 4 bases from V and 3 bases from J, leaving 10 bases between. This CDR3 has 12 residues. CDR3 residues: CSVGYGNYEQYF. The CDR3 bases are TGCAGCGTTGGTTACGGGAACTACGAGCAGTACTTC.

The rearrangement uses TRBV7-2 and TRBJ2-4; D is ambiguous. Germline V gives CDR1 SGHTA, CDR2 FQGNSA. V dropped 0 bases and J dropped 3 bases, with 6 bases sitting between them. CDR3 size: 14 residues. CDR3 amino acids: CASSLAGGKNIQYF. The CDR3 DNA reads as TGTGCCAGCAGCTTAGCCGGTGGCAAAAACATTCAGTACTTC.

The chain recombines TRBV6-5 with TRBJ1-2; 8 positions match TRBD1. Trimming cost V 1 base and J 4 bases; bases outside gene matches: 5. The germline V gene encodes CDR1 MNHEY and CDR2 SVGAGI. This CDR3 is 15 amino acids long. CDR3 DNA sequence: TGTGCCAGCAGTTACTTGGACAGGGAAGGCTATGGCTACACCTTC. It translates to CASSYLDREGYGYTF.

This clone showed up just a few times. The chain employs TRBV2 and TRBJ1-5; 10 bases fit TRBD1. The CDR3 consists of 14 residues. V lost 5 bases and J lost 4; bases outside the gene matches: 2. Germline V gives CDR1 SNHLY, CDR2 FYNNEI. CDR3 protein: CASSLGQGNQPQHF. The CDR3 region has the DNA TGTGCCAGCAGTCTGGGACAGGGGAATCAGCCCCAGCATTTT.